The 26 T cell receptor beta chains reported below all come from one sample, sequenced in a study of CD8+CD57+ T cells in acquired aplastic anemia. Profiles of TCR beta VDJ and CDR3 were generated from a genomic DNA template. TCRdb fed the reads into MiXCR, producing one record per CDR3 protein. The sample includes 62,000 or so distinct CDR3 sequences, around 50% of them seen just once. The sequencing sample was made of sorted CD4+, CD8+, or CD8+CD57+ T cells (not recorded which) from PBMCs. Receptors originate from a human donor in good health, serving as a control.

This clonotype was counted ten times or more. The chain carries TRBV5-1 and TRBJ2-7; 9 bases are shared with TRBD1. The CDR3 runs to 15 residues. Germline values: CDR1 SGHRS, CDR2 YFSETQ. Germline trimming cut 1 base from V and 3 bases from J; bases unmatched to any gene: 5. In DNA form, the CDR3 reads TGCGCCAGCAGCTTGTCCGGGACAGGGCACTACGAGCAGTACTTC. Translating it yields CASSLSGTGHYEQYF.

This clonotype was counted between two and nine times. This sequence joins TRBV20-1 and TRBJ1-1, with TRBD1 as a possible D gene (5 bases). The CDR3 has 16 amino acids. CDR1 is DFQATT, CDR2 SNEGSKA, per germline (reference sequence). The CDR3 here is CTTLTPNGAVNTEAFF. CDR3 coding DNA: TGCACCACTCTAACCCCCAACGGGGCGGTGAACACTGAAGCTTTCTTT.

The chain joins TRBV7-9 to TRBJ2-7, with D possibly TRBD1 on 5 matching bases. The CDR3 spans 12 residues. Trimming took off 4 bases at V and 7 bases at J, with 11 bases between the two ends. Per the germline V gene, CDR1 is SEHNR and CDR2 is FQNEAQ (reference sequence). CDR3 bases: TGTGCCAGCAGCTCATTGCAGGGTGAGCAGTACTTC. Residues: CASSSLQGEQYF. The whole variable domain, remainder taken from reference TRBV7-9 and TRBJ2-7, is DTGVSQNPRHKITKRGQNVTFRCDPISEHNRLYWYRQTLGQGPEFLTYFQNEAQLEKSRLLSDRFSAERPKGSFSTLEIQRTEQGDSAMYLCASSSLQGEQYFGPGTRLTVT.

CDR3 DNA: TGTGCCAGCAGCCTGGGACAGACGAACACTGAAGCTTTCTTT. Its translation is CASSLGQTNTEAFF. J is TRBJ1-1 and V is TRBV12-3 or TRBV12-4; TRBD1 matches at 7 bases. The CDR3 loop spans 14 amino acids. Trimming cost V 6 bases and J 1 base; bases outside gene matches: 5.

The chain carries TRBV24-1 and TRBJ2-7, with D tentatively TRBD2 (5 bases). V was pared by 1 base and J by 2 bases, with 17 bases between. The CDR3 runs 17 residues. Looked up from germline, CDR1 is KGHDR and CDR2 is SFDVKD. The CDR3 coding sequence is TGTGCCACCAGTGATTTATTTAGCCAGCGGTCGCCCTACGAGCAGTACTTC. This encodes CATSDLFSQRSPYEQYF.

This clonotype appeared many times. The chain employs TRBV6-1 and TRBJ2-7, with 7 bases that match TRBD2. The CDR3 is made up of 15 amino acids. The germline V gene encodes CDR1 MNHNS and CDR2 SASEGT. V was clipped by 4 bases and J by 2 bases; unmatched bases: 8. CDR3 loop: CASSGESGGPYEQYF. CDR3 coding DNA: TGTGCCAGCAGTGGGGAGTCGGGAGGACCCTACGAGCAGTACTTC.

This clonotype was detected once. V usage is TRBV19 and J usage is TRBJ1-2, with 9 bases matching TRBD1. V shed 5 bases and J 5 bases; nucleotides not matched to a gene: 6. This CDR3 is built from 14 residues. Germline loops: CDR1 LNHDA, CDR2 SQIVND (reference sequence). The CDR3 DNA reads TGTGCCAGTAGTCCTGGGACAGGGTATTATGGCTACACCTTC. Translation: CASSPGTGYYGYTF.

Comment on this clonotype: Being one base from a much bigger clone, this may be a read error. The genes are TRBV3-1 and TRBJ2-7; D is uncertain. Germline CDR1 LGHDT, CDR2 YNNKEL (reference sequence). V was clipped by 1 base and J by 6 bases, with 7 bases between them. The CDR3 totals 12 residues. The chain's CDR3 is CASSQGPPEQYF. Written as DNA, the CDR3 is TGTGCCAGCAGCCAAGGTCCCCCCGAGCAGTACTTC.

A single count supports this clonotype. The rearrangement links TRBV5-1 to TRBJ2-5; D is tentatively TRBD1 or TRBD2 (5 bases each). Trimming pared 0 bases from V and 4 bases from J, leaving 13 bases between. Germline V gives CDR1 SGHRS, CDR2 YFSETQ. The CDR3 loop spans 15 amino acids. CDR3 in DNA: TGCGCCAGCAGCTTGGCCACGGGACGAGGAGAGACCCAGTACTTC. This gives the protein CASSLATGRGETQYF.

The chain links TRBV2 to TRBJ2-3; no firm D call. Germline CDR1 reads SNHLY; CDR2 reads FYNNEI. V lost 7 bases, J lost 5 bases, and 7 bases lay in between. There are 11 residues in the CDR3. The CDR3 DNA follows: TGTGCCAGCATGGGCTTAGATACGCAGTATTTT. It specifies CASMGLDTQYF. The complete variable domain, with remaining parts taken from reference TRBV2 and TRBJ2-3, reads EPEVTQTPSHQVTQMGQEVILRCVPISNHLYFYWYRQILGQKVEFLVSFYNNEISEKSEIFDDQFSVERPDGSNFTLKIRSTKLEDSAMYFCASMGLDTQYFGPGTRLTVL.

This sequence joins TRBV2 and TRBJ1-1, with D unclear. Trimming shortened V by 8 bases and J by 1 base, and 8 bases separated the two germline ends. This CDR3 comprises 12 residues. Per germline, CDR1 SNHLY and CDR2 FYNNEI. The CDR3 is CASAVGNTEAFF. CDR3 sequence (DNA): TGTGCCAGCGCCGTGGGGAACACTGAAGCTTTCTTT.

About this clonotype itself: One base away lies a much larger clone, so this may be a sequencing read error. The rearrangement links TRBV15 to TRBJ1-5; a weak D match, TRBD1 (6 bases). Germline CDR1 LNHNV, CDR2 YYDKDF (reference sequence). The CDR3 totals 18 residues. Written as DNA, the CDR3 is TGTGTCACCAGCCCAATATTACCGGGGGACAAGGGTAAGCAGCCCCAGCATTTT. This encodes CVTSPILPGDKGKQPQHF.

In this sample, this clonotype turned up once. Because it lacks the conserved phenylalanine or tryptophan at the end, this CDR3 is likely a read error. CDR3 in amino acids: CASSRRTGSNTGELFL. The CDR3, as DNA: TGCGCCAGCAGCCGTAGGACAGGGAGTAACACCGGGGAGCTGTTTTTA. J is TRBJ2-2 and V is TRBV10-2, with TRBD1 matching over 8 bases. Germline CDR1 and CDR2: WSHSY and SAAADI. There are 16 residues in the CDR3. The V gene end was trimmed by 6 bases and the J gene end by 2 bases; junction bases not matched to a gene: 8.

The rearrangement uses TRBV9 and TRBJ2-7, with D perhaps TRBD1 or TRBD2 (5 bases each). The CDR3 contains 13 residues. Per germline, CDR1 SGDLS and CDR2 YYNGEE. V was trimmed by 0 bases and J by 6 bases, leaving 10 bases between them. CDR3 bases: TGTGCCAGCAGCGTAGGGAACGGGGCCGAGCAGTACTTC. It encodes CASSVGNGAEQYF.

On this clonotype: An end of the junction does not agree with germline; a read error may underlie this. The J gene is TRBJ2-1, the V gene TRBV24-1; D not resolved. This CDR3 contains 14 residues. CDR1 KGHDR and CDR2 SFDVKD come from the germline V gene. For the CDR3, the DNA is TGTGCCACCACGAACATTTCCTCCCACAATGAGCAGTTCTTC. Encoded protein: CATTNISSHNEQFF.

The V gene is TRBV2, the J gene TRBJ2-7; 12 nucleotides align to TRBD2. V dropped 7 bases and J dropped 12; count of bases not matched to a gene: 7. This CDR3 spans 12 amino acids. Germline loops: CDR1 SNHLY, CDR2 FYNNEI. The CDR3 protein is CASTLAGGQGYF. The CDR3 coding sequence is TGTGCCAGCACCCTAGCGGGAGGGCAAGGGTACTTC. Full variable domain (rest looked up from reference TRBV2 and TRBJ2-7): EPEVTQTPSHQVTQMGQEVILRCVPISNHLYFYWYRQILGQKVEFLVSFYNNEISEKSEIFDDQFSVERPDGSNFTLKIRSTKLEDSAMYFCASTLAGGQGYFGPGTRLTVT.

The chain uses TRBV12-3 or TRBV12-4 and TRBJ1-5; 9 bases are shared with TRBD1. Trimming at V came to 6 bases and at J to 6 bases, leaving 6 bases not matched to a gene. The CDR3 has 14 amino acids. The DNA for the CDR3 is TGTGCCAGCAGGGGGGACAGGGAACGTCAGCCCCAGCATTTT. This codes for CASRGDRERQPQHF.

The chain combines TRBV20-1 with TRBJ2-5, with TRBD2 identical over 10 bases. Looked up from germline, CDR1 is DFQATT and CDR2 is SNEGSKA (reference sequence). The CDR3 consists of 12 residues. The V and J ends lost 3 bases and 5 bases, in that order; junction bases with no gene match: 0. The CDR3 DNA reads TGCAGTGCTAGGACTAGCGGGGAGACCCAGTACTTC. It is translated as CSARTSGETQYF.

This clonotype was counted many times. J is TRBJ1-1 and V is TRBV4-2; D remains unclear. V was clipped by 4 bases and J by 0 bases, with 21 bases between them. Per germline, CDR1 LGHNA and CDR2 YNFKEQ. There are 18 residues in the CDR3. CDR3 residues: CASSLLVNALGLNTEAFF. The CDR3 region has the DNA TGTGCCAGCAGCCTCCTTGTAAACGCCTTGGGTCTGAACACTGAAGCTTTCTTT.

About this clonotype: This CDR3 fails to terminate in the conserved phenylalanine or tryptophan, so it likely reflects a read error. This chain uses TRBV19 with TRBJ1-2; D might be TRBD1 (5 bases). The germline V gene has CDR1 LNHDA and CDR2 SQIVND (reference sequence). The CDR3 loop spans 15 amino acids. The V end was cut by 9 bases, the J end by 8 bases, with 25 bases between. CDR3 sequence reads: CASSRTPGYPGGYTL. The CDR3 DNA reads TGTGCCAGCAGTCGCACCCCAGGGTATCCGGGCGGCTACACCCTC.

This clonotype was picked up many times. The J gene is TRBJ2-7, the V gene TRBV14; D gene ambiguous. Germline values: CDR1 SGHDN, CDR2 FVKESK. This CDR3 region has 13 residues. Trimming took 4 bases from V and 1 from J, leaving 8 bases between them. The CDR3 nucleotides read TGTGCCAGCAGCCTCCGCGGTTCCTACGAGCAGTACTTC. Its protein is CASSLRGSYEQYF. Complete variable domain (other parts from reference TRBV14 and TRBJ2-7): EAGVTQFPSHSVIEKGQTVTLRCDPISGHDNLYWYRRVMGKEIKFLLHFVKESKQDESGMPNNRFLAERTGGTYSTLKVQPAELEDSGVYFCASSLRGSYEQYFGPGTRLTVT.

This chain uses TRBV7-9 with TRBJ2-7; D is undetermined. The CDR3 loop spans 14 amino acids. Germline-derived CDR1 and CDR2 are SEHNR and FQNEAQ (reference sequence). V was trimmed by 6 bases and J by 5 bases, leaving 17 bases between them. The DNA of the CDR3 is TGTGCCAGCAGTCCTAACCCTAAAAGCCACGAGCAGTACTTC. This gives the protein CASSPNPKSHEQYF.

This sequence joins TRBV20-1 and TRBJ2-5; 10 bases agree with TRBD2. Germline CDR1 is DFQATT and CDR2 is SNEGSKA (reference sequence). The CDR3 loop spans 14 amino acids. The trim removed 5 bases at V and 1 base at J, leaving 4 bases unmatched. CDR3 protein: CSAGVAGGQETQYF. The CDR3 DNA reads TGCAGTGCTGGAGTAGCGGGGGGCCAAGAGACCCAGTACTTC.

J is TRBJ2-1 and V is TRBV7-6; TRBD1 matches 9 bases. The germline V gene has CDR1 SGHVS and CDR2 FNYEAQ. This CDR3 comprises 15 residues. J was trimmed by 4 bases and V by 5 bases; bases with no gene match: 6. CDR3 loop: CASSPGTGYYNEQFF. Here the CDR3 DNA reads TGTGCCAGCAGCCCGGGGACAGGGTATTACAATGAGCAGTTCTTC.

The genes are TRBV6-2 or TRBV6-3 and TRBJ1-5; TRBD1 matches at 10 bases. Trimming cost V 6 bases and J 4 bases; bases outside gene matches: 6. The CDR3 extends over 15 amino acids. Germline CDR1 reads MNHEY; CDR2 reads SVGEGT. DNA of the CDR3: TGTGCCAGCAGGGGGACAGGGGTGTGGAATCAGCCCCAGCATTTT. Protein product: CASRGTGVWNQPQHF.

The chain links TRBV20-1 to TRBJ1-6; D not resolved. The CDR3 extends over 13 amino acids. The germline V and J ends were trimmed by 3 bases and 7 bases, with 10 bases remaining between them. Per germline, CDR1 DFQATT and CDR2 SNEGSKA (reference sequence). CDR3 in DNA: TGCAGTGCTAGTAGGTCGGGGAATTCACCCCTCCACTTT. Its translation: CSASRSGNSPLHF.